This T cell receptor (beta chain) was recovered during a study of T cells after yellow fever vaccination. TCRdb reanalysed the 5' RACE reads using MiXCR and keeps one entry per CDR3 protein. The sample has 250,000 to 300,000 distinct CDR3 sequences, approximately 5.2% seen once. The CDR3 has 14 amino acids. Only a few counts were recorded for this clonotype. This clonotype was sampled from a man between 18 and 29 years old who received the YFV17D yellow fever vaccine. This chain joins TRBV21-1 and TRBJ1-1; TRBD1, as called in the table, went unchecked against the DNA. TRBV21-1 is classified as a pseudogene. The specimen comprised CD4+ T cells sorted from PBMCs, sampled on the day of the yellow fever booster vaccination. The CDR3 DNA sequence: TGTGCCAGCAGCAGACAGGGGGTGTCTGGTGAAGCTTTCTTT. It is translated as CASSRQGVSGEAFF.